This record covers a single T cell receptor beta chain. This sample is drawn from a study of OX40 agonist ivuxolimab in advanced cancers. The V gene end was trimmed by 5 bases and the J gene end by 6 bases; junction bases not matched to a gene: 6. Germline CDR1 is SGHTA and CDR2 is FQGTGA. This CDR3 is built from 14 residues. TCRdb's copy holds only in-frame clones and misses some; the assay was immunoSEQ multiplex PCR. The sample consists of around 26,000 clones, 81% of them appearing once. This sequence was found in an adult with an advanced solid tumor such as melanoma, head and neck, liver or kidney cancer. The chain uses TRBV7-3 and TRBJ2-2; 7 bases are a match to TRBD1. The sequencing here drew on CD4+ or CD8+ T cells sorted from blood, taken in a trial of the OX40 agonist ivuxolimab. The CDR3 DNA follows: TGTGCCAGCAGCCACCGACAGGGTTCCGGGGAGCTGTTTTTT. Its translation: CASSHRQGSGELFF.